Below are 10 T cell receptor beta chains sequenced from a single sample in a study of cytomegalovirus exposure and HLA in healthy donors. The table came from immunoSEQ multiplex PCR; TCRdb's copy has only in-frame clones and leaves some out. The table shows 200,000 to 300,000 clones, with approximately 84% occurring only once. Material for sequencing was PBMCs. These TCRs come from a woman aged 30 to 39 in good health and CMV-seropositive.

The gene calls are TRBV4-1 and TRBJ2-3, with unresolved D. Per germline, CDR1 MGHRA and CDR2 YSYEKL. With 2 bases removed from V and 2 bases from J, the gap between germline ends came to 8 bases. This CDR3 region has 14 residues. The CDR3 here is CASSQLVYTDTQYF. The CDR3 bases are TGCGCCAGCAGCCAACTCGTGTACACAGATACGCAGTATTTT.

Details on this clone: One end of the junction does not line up with germline, which may come from a read error. The chain joins TRBV5-1 to TRBJ2-2, with D possibly being TRBD2 (5 bases). Germline V gene sequence: CDR1 SGHRS, CDR2 YFSETQ. This CDR3 has 16 residues. CDR3 in DNA: TGCGCCAGCAGCTTGGTAGTTAGAGGGAACCCCGGGGAGCTGTTTTTT. It is translated as CASSLVVRGNPGELFF.

The chain couples TRBV5-6 to TRBJ1-2; 11 nucleotides match TRBD1. The V segment lost 3 bases and the J segment 3 bases; nucleotides outside the gene matches: 1. Per germline, CDR1 SGHDT and CDR2 YYEEEE. This CDR3 is 14 amino acids long. CDR3 sequence (DNA): TGTGCCAGCAGCTGGACAGGGGGCGACTATGGCTACACCTTC. It yields the protein CASSWTGGDYGYTF.

The rearrangement joins TRBV28 to TRBJ2-5, with unresolved D. The CDR3 has 13 residues. Germline V gene data show CDR1 as MDHEN and CDR2 as SYDVKM. V was shortened by 8 bases and J by 2 bases, with 12 bases between the two germline ends. The CDR3 sequence is CASGRHIQETQYF. The CDR3 DNA reads as TGTGCCAGCGGGCGACATATACAAGAGACCCAGTACTTC.

The chain recombines TRBV5-1 with TRBJ2-1; 12 nucleotides agree with TRBD1. V lost 3 bases and J lost 8; bases outside the gene matches: 3. The CDR3 consists of 14 residues. Germline V CDR1 and CDR2: SGHRS, YFSETQ. CDR3 nucleotide sequence: TGCGCCAGCAGCTCGGGACAGGGGGCCTATGAGCAGTTCTTC. As protein: CASSSGQGAYEQFF.

The gene calls are TRBV4-1 and TRBJ2-7, with TRBD2 matching 12 bases. The germline gives CDR1 MGHRA, CDR2 YSYEKL. Losses at the gene ends were 5 bases for V and 0 bases for J; bases not matched to a gene: 11. This CDR3 has 18 residues. For the CDR3, the DNA is TGCGCCAGCAGCTCACACGGACTAGCGGGAAGCTTCTCCTACGAGCAGTACTTC. It specifies CASSSHGLAGSFSYEQYF.

The genes are TRBV19 and TRBJ2-7; 8 positions agree with TRBD1. J was trimmed by 2 bases and V by 4 bases; bases with no gene match: 10. This CDR3 comprises 16 residues. In germline, CDR1 is LNHDA, CDR2 SQIVND (reference sequence). The CDR3 is CASSTSFGTGAYEQYF. DNA for the CDR3: TGTGCCAGTAGTACCTCTTTTGGGACAGGAGCCTACGAGCAGTACTTC.

The chain links TRBV27 to TRBJ2-1, with TRBD2 as a possible D gene (5 bases). This CDR3 is built from 13 residues. Germline loops: CDR1 MNHEY, CDR2 SMNVEV (reference sequence). With 3 bases removed from V and 5 bases from J, the gap between germline ends came to 8 bases. CDR3 sequence: CASSLDSNNEQFF. In DNA form, the CDR3 reads TGTGCCAGCAGTTTGGACTCGAACAATGAGCAGTTCTTC.

The table lists this clone with a count of one. The rearrangement uses TRBV9 and TRBJ2-7; TRBD1 matches 12 bases. J gave up 6 bases and V 0 bases, and 7 bases lay outside the gene matches. Germline lookup yields CDR1 SGDLS and CDR2 YYNGEE. This CDR3 comprises 16 residues. CDR3 protein: CASSVGDRGPLREQYF. As DNA, the CDR3 is TGTGCCAGCAGCGTAGGGGACAGGGGGCCTCTTCGCGAGCAGTACTTC.

This rearrangement joins TRBV19 to TRBJ1-3; D is ambiguous. Trimming cost V 10 bases and J 0 bases, with 13 bases left between them. Germline values: CDR1 LNHDA, CDR2 SQIVND (reference sequence). The CDR3 runs to 14 residues. DNA for the CDR3: TGTGCCACCTCGGTCGGGAACTCTGGAAACACCATATATTTT. Translated: CATSVGNSGNTIYF.